The clone carrying this T cell receptor beta chain was seen ten or more times. Its antigen is currently unknown. The data were taken from a study of T cell repertoires in cytomegalovirus infection. Overall study context: Well-studied HLA-B-restricted epitopes and recently identified HLA-C-restricted epitopes of CMV were both used in the study. A matching HLA type, together with CMV infection, was signaled by public TCR beta signatures. The study's findings and limits: Within the response measured ex vivo, HLA-C-restricted CMV-specific TCR beta clonotypes were dominant.

The CDR3 covers 18 residues. Germline V lookup: CDR1 SGHVS, CDR2 FQNEAQ. Trimming at V came to 2 bases and at J to 4 bases, leaving 8 bases not matched to a gene. TCRdb reanalysed the reads using MiXCR and keeps one entry per CDR3 protein. Of 900,000 to 950,000 distinct CDR3 sequences in the sample, roughly a third were seen once. This clonotype was sampled from a human donor in good health (CMV status not recorded). Some clones in this sample may be carry-over from other donors' samples. The source material was cultured CD8+ T cells from PBMCs, sampled from culture after CMV antigen stimulation. The chain uses TRBV7-8 and TRBJ2-5; 15 nucleotides match TRBD2. The chain's CDR3 is CASSLTPGLAGGGETQYF. CDR3 coding DNA: TGTGCCAGCAGCTTAACCCCGGGACTAGCGGGGGGTGGAGAGACCCAGTACTTC.